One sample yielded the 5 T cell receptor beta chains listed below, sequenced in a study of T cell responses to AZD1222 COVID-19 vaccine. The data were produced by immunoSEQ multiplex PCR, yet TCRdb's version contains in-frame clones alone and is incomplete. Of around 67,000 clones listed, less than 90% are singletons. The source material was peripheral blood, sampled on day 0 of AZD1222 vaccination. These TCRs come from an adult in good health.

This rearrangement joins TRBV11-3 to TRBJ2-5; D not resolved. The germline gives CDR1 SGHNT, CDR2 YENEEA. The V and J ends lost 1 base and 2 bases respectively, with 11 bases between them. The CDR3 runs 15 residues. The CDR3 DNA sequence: TGTGCCAGCAGCTTAGTACAGCCTTGGCAAGAGACCCAGTACTTC. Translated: CASSLVQPWQETQYF.

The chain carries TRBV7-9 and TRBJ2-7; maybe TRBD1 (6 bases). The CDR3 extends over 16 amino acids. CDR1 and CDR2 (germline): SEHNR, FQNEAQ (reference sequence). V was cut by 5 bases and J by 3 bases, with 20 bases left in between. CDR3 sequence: CASSTIHREKGYEQYF. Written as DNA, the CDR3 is TGTGCCAGCAGCACAATACACAGGGAGAAGGGCTACGAGCAGTACTTC.

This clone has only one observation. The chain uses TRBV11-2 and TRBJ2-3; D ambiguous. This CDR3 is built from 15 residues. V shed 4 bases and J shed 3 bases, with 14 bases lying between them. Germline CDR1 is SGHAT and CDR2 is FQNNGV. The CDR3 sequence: CASSSAPGFTDTQYF. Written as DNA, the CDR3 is TGTGCCAGCAGCTCCGCGCCAGGATTTACAGATACGCAGTATTTT.

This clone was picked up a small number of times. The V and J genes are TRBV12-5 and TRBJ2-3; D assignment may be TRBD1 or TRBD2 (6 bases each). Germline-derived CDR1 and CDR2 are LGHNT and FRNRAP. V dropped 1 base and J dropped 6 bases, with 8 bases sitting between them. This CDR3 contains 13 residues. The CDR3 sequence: CASGLGRGDTQYF. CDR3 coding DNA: TGTGCTAGTGGTTTGGGGAGGGGGGATACGCAGTATTTT.

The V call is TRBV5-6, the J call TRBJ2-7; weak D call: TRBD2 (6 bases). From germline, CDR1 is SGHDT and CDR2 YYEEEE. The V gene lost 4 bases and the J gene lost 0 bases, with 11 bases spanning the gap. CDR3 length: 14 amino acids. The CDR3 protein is CASSLEGLSYEQYF. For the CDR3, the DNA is TGTGCCAGCAGCCTGGAGGGCCTCTCCTACGAGCAGTACTTC.